The 21 T cell receptor beta chains listed next were all sequenced from one sample in a study of cytomegalovirus exposure and HLA in healthy donors. Primers included in the PCR were 60 Vbeta and 13 Jbeta primers. The table came from immunoSEQ multiplex PCR; TCRdb's copy has only in-frame clones and leaves some out. There are around 160,000 clones in the sample; approximately 62% occur only once, and roughly 1.4% lies in the top ten. What was sequenced was PBMCs. The receptors derive from a man in his fifties in good health and CMV-seronegative.

The chain uses TRBV19 and TRBJ1-6; 8 bases line up with TRBD1. Germline CDR1 reads LNHDA; CDR2 reads SQIVND (reference sequence). V shed 11 bases, J shed 7 bases, and the junction held 7 bases outside the gene matches. The CDR3 extends over 13 amino acids. This CDR3 reads CASSGTGNSPLHF. Here the CDR3 DNA reads TGTGCCTCATCCGGGACAGGCAATTCACCCCTCCACTTT.

V gene TRBV23-1 combines with J gene TRBJ1-5, with D unresolved. TRBV23-1 is treated as an ORF (open reading frame) with a function not yet certain. This CDR3 has 15 residues. V was shortened by 0 bases and J by 0 bases, with 6 bases between the two germline ends. CDR3 sequence (DNA): TGCGCCAGCAGTCAATCTATGCGTAGCAATCAGCCCCAGCATTTT. Protein: CASSQSMRSNQPQHF.

This sequence joins TRBV5-1 and TRBJ2-6; no definite D call. The V end lost 2 bases, the J end lost 2 bases, and 14 bases lay between the germline ends. The CDR3 is 17 amino acids. Germline V gene lookup returns CDR1 SGHRS and CDR2 YFSETQ. CDR3 DNA sequence: TGCGCCAGCAGCTTATATCTTCCGGGTGCTGGGGCCAACGTCCTGACTTTC. Its translation is CASSLYLPGAGANVLTF.

This clone occurred once. The rearrangement uses TRBV19 and TRBJ1-2, with TRBD1 matching over 8 bases. The CDR3 has 16 amino acids. V lost 7 bases to trimming and J lost 1 base; unmatched junction nucleotides: 11. Germline CDR1 reads LNHDA; CDR2 reads SQIVND (reference sequence). The CDR3 DNA is TGTGCCAGTACCCAGGGGGCAGGGGCACTTAACTATGGCTACACCTTC. Its protein product is CASTQGAGALNYGYTF.

The gene calls are TRBV18 and TRBJ2-7; TRBD1 agrees at 7 bases. The ends lost 4 bases at V and 5 bases at J; junction bases unmatched: 11. There are 15 residues in the CDR3. Germline V gene data show CDR1 as KGHSH and CDR2 as LQKENI. The CDR3 DNA follows: TGTGCCAGCTCACTACAGGGGCCAATACCTAACGAGCAGTACTTC. This sequence encodes CASSLQGPIPNEQYF.

The chain couples TRBV4-1 to TRBJ2-5, with unresolved D. CDR3 length: 16 amino acids. Trimming removed 1 base from V and 2 bases from J, with 14 bases in between. Germline CDR1 is MGHRA and CDR2 is YSYEKL. CDR3 in amino acids: CASSQGSIASQETQYF. The CDR3 nucleotides read TGCGCCAGCAGCCAAGGTAGTATAGCATCTCAAGAGACCCAGTACTTC.

V gene TRBV5-8 combines with J gene TRBJ1-6; a weak D match, TRBD1 (5 bases). Germline loops: CDR1 SGHTS, CDR2 YDEGEE. This CDR3 region has 15 residues. V lost 2 bases and J 5 bases, leaving 11 bases between the germline ends. CDR3 nucleotides: TGTGCCAGCAGCTTAGAAGGACATGATAATTCACCCCTCCACTTT. Protein: CASSLEGHDNSPLHF.

The CDR3 nucleotides read TGTGCCAGCAGTCCCGGACAGGGGTCCTACGAGCAGTACTTC. Encoded protein: CASSPGQGSYEQYF. This sequence joins TRBV6-5 and TRBJ2-7; 9 nucleotides line up with TRBD1. Unmatched junction bases numbered 3, after V lost 5 bases and J lost 1 base. Germline-derived CDR1 and CDR2 are MNHEY and SVGAGI. The CDR3 covers 14 residues.

This chain links TRBV28 with TRBJ2-7; TRBD1 matches at 7 bases. Germline CDR1 is MDHEN and CDR2 is SYDVKM. The CDR3 runs 13 residues. V shed 8 bases and J 2 bases; nucleotides not matched to a gene: 6. The DNA for the CDR3 is TGTGCCAGCCTCCCCGGGACAGCCTACGAGCAGTACTTC. Protein: CASLPGTAYEQYF.

The rearrangement links TRBV25-1 to TRBJ2-5; weak D call: TRBD1 (6 bases). V shed 5 bases and J shed 5 bases, with 15 bases lying between them. The CDR3 consists of 14 residues. From germline, CDR1 is MGHDK and CDR2 SYGVNS. The CDR3 is CASSPRTGFETQYF. Written as DNA, the CDR3 is TGTGCCAGCAGTCCACGAACAGGGTTCGAGACCCAGTACTTC.

V and J are TRBV4-1 and TRBJ1-4, with 10 bases that match TRBD1. The germline gives CDR1 MGHRA, CDR2 YSYEKL. CDR3 length: 17 residues. J was trimmed by 7 bases and V by 0 bases; bases with no gene match: 8. This CDR3 is CASSQDRTGGRSEKLFF. CDR3 bases: TGCGCCAGCAGCCAAGACCGGACAGGGGGGAGGAGTGAAAAACTGTTTTTT.

The chain employs TRBV11-2 and TRBJ2-7; 7 bases map to TRBD2. CDR1 and CDR2 from the germline V gene are SGHAT and FQNNGV. The CDR3 sequence is 15 residues long. V lost 5 bases to trimming and J lost 3 bases; unmatched junction nucleotides: 10. The CDR3: CASSPGGPLFYEQYF. The CDR3, as DNA: TGTGCCAGCAGCCCGGGGGGACCGTTATTCTACGAGCAGTACTTC.

The chain is built from TRBV5-1 and TRBJ2-7; perhaps TRBD2 as D (6 bases). V lost 8 bases, J lost 0 bases, and 18 bases lay in between. The CDR3 loop spans 15 amino acids. CDR1 is SGHRS, CDR2 YFSETQ, per germline. The CDR3 DNA sequence: TGCGCCAGTCTGCCGGGGGATAAGAGCTCCTACGAGCAGTACTTC. It encodes CASLPGDKSSYEQYF. Full variable domain (rest looked up from reference TRBV5-1 and TRBJ2-7): KAGVTQTPRYLIKTRGQQVTLSCSPISGHRSVSWYQQTPGQGLQFLFEYFSETQRNKGNFPGRFSGRQFSNSRSEMNVSTLELGDSALYLCASLPGDKSSYEQYFGPGTRLTVT.

This chain links TRBV19 with TRBJ1-5; 7 nucleotides align to TRBD1. Germline V CDR1 and CDR2: LNHDA, SQIVND (reference sequence). V lost 3 bases and J lost 0; bases outside the gene matches: 23. The length of the CDR3 is 22 residues. Here the CDR3 reads CASSISGPRWDSALISNQPQHF. The DNA for the CDR3 is TGTGCCAGTAGTATCTCAGGGCCGAGATGGGACAGCGCTTTAATTAGCAATCAGCCCCAGCATTTT.

This sequence joins TRBV5-1 and TRBJ2-3, with D unclear. Germline V gene data show CDR1 as SGHRS and CDR2 as YFSETQ. V lost 3 bases and J 4 bases, leaving 9 bases between the germline ends. The CDR3 extends over 13 amino acids. As DNA, the CDR3 is TGCGCCAGCAGCTCCGAGTCCCCAGATACGCAGTATTTT. Translation: CASSSESPDTQYF.

In this sample, this clone turned up a few times. The junction differs from germline at one of its ends, possibly a read error. J is TRBJ1-2 and V is TRBV7-2; 8 bases are a match to TRBD1. The germline V gene encodes CDR1 SGHTA and CDR2 FQGNSA. The CDR3 is made up of 17 amino acids. DNA of the CDR3: TGTGCCAGCAGCTTAGCGAGTGGACAGGGAATCGTACATGGCTACATCTTC. Translation: CASSLASGQGIVHGYIF.

A few counts support this clone. The rearrangement joins TRBV5-1 to TRBJ2-3; a possible D gene is TRBD1 (5 bases). Germline CDR1 is SGHRS and CDR2 is YFSETQ. The CDR3 runs to 16 residues. Trimming took 4 bases from V and 4 from J, leaving 19 bases between them. CDR3 residues: CASSLRGPPLPDTQYF. CDR3 in DNA: TGCGCCAGCAGCCTAAGGGGTCCACCTTTACCAGATACGCAGTATTTT.

The DNA for the CDR3 is TGTGCCATCAGTGAGAGGGGCTTGATGAACACTGAAGCTTTCTTT. Protein sequence: CAISERGLMNTEAFF. This chain links TRBV10-3 with TRBJ1-1, with a possible D match to TRBD1 (5 bases). Germline loops: CDR1 ENHRY, CDR2 SYGVKD. The CDR3 has 15 amino acids. Trimming stripped 2 bases from V and 0 bases from J, with 10 bases between.

The genes are TRBV28 and TRBJ2-6; weak D call: TRBD1 (5 bases). The CDR3 loop spans 15 amino acids. Trimming cost V 4 bases and J 4 bases, with 11 bases left between them. The germline V gene has CDR1 MDHEN and CDR2 SYDVKM. In DNA, the CDR3 is TGTGCCAGCAGTTCAGGGATCGGGGGGGCCAACGTCCTGACTTTC. Amino acid sequence: CASSSGIGGANVLTF.

The J gene is TRBJ1-2, the V gene TRBV28; D perhaps matches TRBD1 (6 bases). Germline CDR1 is MDHEN and CDR2 is SYDVKM. The ends were cut back, 5 bases at V and 0 bases at J, with 13 bases in the middle. The length of the CDR3 is 15 residues. The CDR3 reads CASSHGRGSNYGYTF. Here the CDR3 DNA reads TGTGCCAGCAGTCACGGGAGGGGGTCTAACTATGGCTACACCTTC.

This clone turned up a few times. This chain uses TRBV5-1 with TRBJ1-2, with 7 positions matching TRBD1. CDR1 is SGHRS, CDR2 YFSETQ, per germline. The length of the CDR3 is 14 residues. After removal of 4 bases from V and 3 bases from J, the junction contained 6 bases not matched to a gene. Written as DNA, the CDR3 is TGCGCCAGCAGCCCGCTAACAGGGGACTATGGCTACACCTTC. It specifies CASSPLTGDYGYTF.